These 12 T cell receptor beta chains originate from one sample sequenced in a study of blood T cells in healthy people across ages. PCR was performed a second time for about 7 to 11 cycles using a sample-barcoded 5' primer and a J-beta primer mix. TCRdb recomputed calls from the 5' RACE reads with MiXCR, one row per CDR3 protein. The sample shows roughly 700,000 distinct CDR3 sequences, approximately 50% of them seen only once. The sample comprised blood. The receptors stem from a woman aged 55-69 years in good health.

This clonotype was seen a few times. In DNA form, the CDR3 reads TGTGCCAGCAGCTTAGGAGGGAGTAGAATCCTCGGCGAGCAGTACTTC. Translating gives CASSLGGSRILGEQYF. The chain joins TRBV13 to TRBJ2-5; TRBD2 is a possible D gene (5 bases). The assigned J gene may be wrong: the sequence end matches TRBJ2-7 better. The CDR3 has 16 amino acids. Germline CDR1 is PRHDT and CDR2 is FYEKMQ (reference sequence).

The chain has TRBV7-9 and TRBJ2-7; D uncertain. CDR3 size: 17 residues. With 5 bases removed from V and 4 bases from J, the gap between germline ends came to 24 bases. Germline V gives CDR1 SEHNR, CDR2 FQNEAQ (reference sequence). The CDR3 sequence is CASSPGRLQARQYEQYF. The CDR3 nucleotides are TGTGCCAGCAGCCCCGGCCGCTTGCAGGCCCGACAATACGAGCAGTACTTC. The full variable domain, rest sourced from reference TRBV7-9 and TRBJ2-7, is DTGVSQNPRHKITKRGQNVTFRCDPISEHNRLYWYRQTLGQGPEFLTYFQNEAQLEKSRLLSDRFSAERPKGSFSTLEIQRTEQGDSAMYLCASSPGRLQARQYEQYFGPGTRLTVT.

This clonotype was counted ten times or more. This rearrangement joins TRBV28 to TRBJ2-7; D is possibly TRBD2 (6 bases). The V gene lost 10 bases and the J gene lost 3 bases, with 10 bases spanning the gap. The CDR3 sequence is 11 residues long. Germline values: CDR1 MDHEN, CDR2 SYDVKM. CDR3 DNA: TGTGCCACTCAGGAGGGCTACGAGCAGTACTTC. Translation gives CATQEGYEQYF.

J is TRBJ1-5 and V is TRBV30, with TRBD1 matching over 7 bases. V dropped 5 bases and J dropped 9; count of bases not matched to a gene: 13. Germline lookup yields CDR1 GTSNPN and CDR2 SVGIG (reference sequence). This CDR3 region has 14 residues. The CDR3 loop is CAWGLGTERRPQHF. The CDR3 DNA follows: TGTGCCTGGGGACTCGGGACAGAAAGACGGCCCCAGCATTTT.

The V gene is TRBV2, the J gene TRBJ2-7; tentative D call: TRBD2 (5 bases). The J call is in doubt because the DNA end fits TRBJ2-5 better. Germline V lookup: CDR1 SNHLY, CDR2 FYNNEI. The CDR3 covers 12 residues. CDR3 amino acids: CASSQEEETQYF. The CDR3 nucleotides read TGTGCCAGCAGCCAGGAGGAGGAGACCCAGTACTTC.

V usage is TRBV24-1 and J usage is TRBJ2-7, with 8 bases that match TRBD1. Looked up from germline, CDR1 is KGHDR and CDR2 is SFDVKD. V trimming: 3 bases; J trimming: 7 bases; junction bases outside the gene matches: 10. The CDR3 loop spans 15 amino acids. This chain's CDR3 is CATSDRQGSYNEQYF. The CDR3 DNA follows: TGTGCCACCAGTGATAGACAGGGGTCCTACAATGAGCAGTACTTC.

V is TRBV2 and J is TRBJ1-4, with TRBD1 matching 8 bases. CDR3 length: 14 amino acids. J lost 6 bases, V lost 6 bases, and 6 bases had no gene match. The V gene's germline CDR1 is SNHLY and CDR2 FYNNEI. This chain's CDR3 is CASRGQAGYEKLFF. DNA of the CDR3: TGTGCCAGCAGGGGACAGGCTGGCTATGAAAAACTGTTTTTT.

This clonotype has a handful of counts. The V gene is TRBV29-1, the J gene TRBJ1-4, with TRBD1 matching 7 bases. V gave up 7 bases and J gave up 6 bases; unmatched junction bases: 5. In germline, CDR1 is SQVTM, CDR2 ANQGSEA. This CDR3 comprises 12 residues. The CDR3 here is CSGTGTDEKLFF. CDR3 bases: TGCAGCGGGACCGGGACAGATGAAAAACTGTTTTTT.

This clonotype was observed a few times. The CDR3 bases are TGTGCCACCAGTGACCGAGACAGGACAGGTTCAAATGAGCAGTTCTTC. Translating it yields CATSDRDRTGSNEQFF. This chain connects TRBV24-1 to TRBJ2-1; 7 bases align to TRBD1. V shed 4 bases, J shed 7 bases, and the junction held 12 bases outside the gene matches. From germline, CDR1 is KGHDR and CDR2 SFDVKD. This CDR3 region has 16 residues.

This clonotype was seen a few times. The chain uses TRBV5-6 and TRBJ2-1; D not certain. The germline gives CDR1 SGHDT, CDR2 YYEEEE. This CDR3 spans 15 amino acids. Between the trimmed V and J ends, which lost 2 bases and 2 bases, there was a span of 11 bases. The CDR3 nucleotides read TGTGCCAGCAGCTTAGAGAGTTATGCCTACAATGAGCAGTTCTTC. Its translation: CASSLESYAYNEQFF.

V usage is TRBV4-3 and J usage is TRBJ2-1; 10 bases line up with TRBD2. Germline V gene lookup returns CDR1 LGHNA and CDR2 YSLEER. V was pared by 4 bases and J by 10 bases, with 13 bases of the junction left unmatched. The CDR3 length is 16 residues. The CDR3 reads CASSPQPSGSGGEQFF. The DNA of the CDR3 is TGCGCCAGCAGCCCTCAACCTAGCGGGAGCGGGGGCGAGCAGTTCTTC.

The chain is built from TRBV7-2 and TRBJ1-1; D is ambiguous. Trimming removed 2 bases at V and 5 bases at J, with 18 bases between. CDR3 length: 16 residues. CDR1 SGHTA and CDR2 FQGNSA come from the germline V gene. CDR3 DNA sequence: TGTGCCAGCAGCTTAATGAGTCCTCTGACGACGACTGAAGCTTTCTTT. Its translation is CASSLMSPLTTTEAFF.